These T cell receptor beta chains were read from a single sample in a study of T-cell reconstitution after alpha-beta-depleted transplantation in children. TCRdb reanalysed the PCR reads using MiXCR and keeps one entry per CDR3 protein. The sample carries about 600,000 distinct CDR3 sequences, roughly a tenth recorded once. The specimen was PBMCs from the stem cell graft donor, collected from the stem cell graft. These receptor sequences come from a human donor who donated a stem cell graft to a child with acute myeloid leukemia. The CDR3 runs from the conserved cysteine through the conserved F or W. Each record gives: clone size, D gene, J gene, V gene, CDR3 DNA, CDR3 protein. A D gene is named only where the DNA matches it firmly. Where a row states a size, it is once, few, many or the class of an expanded clone; other rows omit it.

abundance: many; d_gene: .; j_gene: TRBJ2-1; v_gene: TRBV6-4; CDR3nt: TGTGCCAACCAGTCAGATGAGCAGTTCTTC; CDR3aa: CANQSDEQFF
abundance: many; d_gene: TRBD1; j_gene: TRBJ1-3; v_gene: TRBV29-1; CDR3nt: TGCAGCGTTGTAGGGGACAGGGGCTCTGGAAACACCATATATTTT; CDR3aa: CSVVGDRGSGNTIYF
abundance: few; d_gene: .; j_gene: TRBJ2-7; v_gene: TRBV3-1; CDR3nt: TGTGCCAGCAGCCATAGAGGGGGGAACGAGCAGTACTTC; CDR3aa: CASSHRGGNEQYF
abundance: .; d_gene: TRBD2; j_gene: TRBJ2-7; v_gene: TRBV6-2/TRBV6-3; CDR3nt: TGTGCCAGCAGCCGACTAGCGGCTTCCTACGAGCAGTACTTC; CDR3aa: CASSRLAASYEQYF
abundance: .; d_gene: .; j_gene: TRBJ2-1; v_gene: TRBV11-2; CDR3nt: TGTGCCAGCAGCAGACTAGCAGGGGGTGGTGAGCAGTTCTTC; CDR3aa: CASSRLAGGGEQFF
abundance: .; d_gene: TRBD1; j_gene: TRBJ2-4; v_gene: TRBV7-8; CDR3nt: TGTGCCAGCAGCGAACAGGGGTCTAAAAACATTCAGTACTTC; CDR3aa: CASSEQGSKNIQYF
abundance: many; d_gene: TRBD1; j_gene: TRBJ2-5; v_gene: TRBV10-3; CDR3nt: TGTGCCATCAGTGGTGGACAGGGGGGAGAGACCCAGTACTTC; CDR3aa: CAISGGQGGETQYF
abundance: many; d_gene: .; j_gene: TRBJ2-6; v_gene: TRBV5-5; CDR3nt: TGTGCCAGCAGCCCTCTCTCTGGGGCCAACGTCCTGACTTTC; CDR3aa: CASSPLSGANVLTF
abundance: many; d_gene: TRBD2; j_gene: TRBJ2-1; v_gene: TRBV28; CDR3nt: TGTGCCAGCAGTGGACCGGGACTAGCGGTCAATGAGCAGTTCTTC; CDR3aa: CASSGPGLAVNEQFF
abundance: .; d_gene: .; j_gene: TRBJ2-7; v_gene: TRBV6-1; CDR3nt: TGTGCCAGCAGTGATTTGTTCGACGAGCAGTACTTC; CDR3aa: CASSDLFDEQYF
abundance: .; d_gene: TRBD2; j_gene: TRBJ2-1; v_gene: TRBV20-1; CDR3nt: TGCAGTGCTAGAGATTCGGGGGAGGGCCGCGATGAGCAGTTCTTC; CDR3aa: CSARDSGEGRDEQFF
abundance: .; d_gene: TRBD2; j_gene: TRBJ2-2; v_gene: TRBV20-1; CDR3nt: TGCAGTGCTAGATACAGGCCCTTGACTAGCCGAAACACCGGGGAGCTGTTTTTT; CDR3aa: CSARYRPLTSRNTGELFF
abundance: .; d_gene: TRBD2; j_gene: TRBJ2-1; v_gene: TRBV12-3/TRBV12-4; CDR3nt: TGTGCCAGCAGTTTATCAGCGGGAGGGCCCAGGGAGCAGTTCTTC; CDR3aa: CASSLSAGGPREQFF
abundance: .; d_gene: TRBD1; j_gene: TRBJ2-7; v_gene: TRBV20-1; CDR3nt: TGCAGTGCCCCACCTTCGGACAGGGGCTACGAGCAGTACTTC; CDR3aa: CSAPPSDRGYEQYF
abundance: .; d_gene: .; j_gene: TRBJ2-3; v_gene: TRBV20-1; CDR3nt: TGCAGTGCTAGGGTCGGGTTAGGCACAGATACGCAGTATTTT; CDR3aa: CSARVGLGTDTQYF
abundance: .; d_gene: .; j_gene: TRBJ2-7; v_gene: TRBV20-1; CDR3nt: TGCAGTGCCGCCCGATCGGACTACCCCTACGAGCAGTACTTC; CDR3aa: CSAARSDYPYEQYF
abundance: .; d_gene: .; j_gene: TRBJ2-7; v_gene: TRBV30; CDR3nt: TGTGCCTGGAGTGTAGGGACTTACGAGCAGTACTTC; CDR3aa: CAWSVGTYEQYF
abundance: .; d_gene: .; j_gene: TRBJ2-5; v_gene: TRBV5-1; CDR3nt: TGCGCCAGTGCAAGCCCTAGCCGGCAAGAGACCCAGTACTTC; CDR3aa: CASASPSRQETQYF